These T cell receptor beta chains were read from a single sample in a study of blood T cell repertoires in COVID-19. Profiled with immunoSEQ multiplex PCR; TCRdb holds only in-frame clones, not every one. The data show about 180,000 clones, about four fifths seen once. The sequenced sample was peripheral blood. Receptor source: a man aged 18 to 30 with active or convalescent COVID-19. Each CDR3 is given with its conserved first and last residue. Each record gives: D gene, J gene, V gene, CDR3 DNA, CDR3 protein. A D gene is named only where the DNA matches it firmly.

D: NA
J: TRBJ1-2
V: TRBV6-2/TRBV6-3
DNA: TGTGCCAGCAGTTACGGATCTGGGCATGGCTACACCTTC
CDR3: CASSYGSGHGYTF

D: NA
J: TRBJ2-7
V: TRBV20-1
DNA: TGCAGTGCTAGCGACAGTTACGAGCAGTACTTC
CDR3: CSASDSYEQYF

D: TRBD1
J: TRBJ1-5
V: TRBV6-1
DNA: TGTGCCAGCAGTCTGGACAGGGGAGACCAGCCCCAGCATTTT
CDR3: CASSLDRGDQPQHF

D: TRBD2
J: TRBJ2-1
V: TRBV6-5
DNA: TGTGCCAGCAGTTCGATAGCGGGTGAGCAGTTCTTC
CDR3: CASSSIAGEQFF

D: TRBD1
J: TRBJ1-1
V: TRBV5-1
DNA: TGCGCCAGCAGTTTAAACCGGGACAGGGCAAAAGGGGAGAACACTGAAGCTTTCTTT
CDR3: CASSLNRDRAKGENTEAFF

D: TRBD1
J: TRBJ1-2
V: TRBV5-5
DNA: TGTGCCAGCAGCTTGGGGGGACAGGGAGTCTATGGCTACACCTTC
CDR3: CASSLGGQGVYGYTF

D: TRBD2
J: TRBJ2-2
V: TRBV11-3
DNA: TGTGCCAGCAGCTTAGAGTTATGGGCTAGCGGGAGGAGCACCGGGGAGCTGTTTTTT
CDR3: CASSLELWASGRSTGELFF

D: NA
J: TRBJ1-2
V: TRBV4-2
DNA: TGTGCCAGCAGCCAAGCAGGGGCTGGAGATGGCTACACCTTC
CDR3: CASSQAGAGDGYTF

D: NA
J: TRBJ1-1
V: TRBV14
DNA: TGTGCCAGCAGCCAAGTAGATTGGTACACTGAAGCTTTCTTT
CDR3: CASSQVDWYTEAFF

D: TRBD2
J: TRBJ2-2
V: TRBV4-1
DNA: TGCGCCAGCAGCCAGCGGGGGGGCCTATTCGAGGAGCTGTTTTTT
CDR3: CASSQRGGLFEELFF

D: NA
J: TRBJ1-1
V: TRBV7-9
DNA: TGTGCCAGCAGGATTACAGGGTTCAACACTGAAGCTTTCTTT
CDR3: CASRITGFNTEAFF